This T cell receptor (beta chain) stems from a study of immune evolution from preneoplasia to lung adenocarcinoma. Whole-study findings and limits: From normal lung to invasive adenocarcinoma, top clone frequencies appeared to decrease.

As to this clone: Its antigen is not identified.

Profiled with immunoSEQ multiplex PCR; TCRdb holds only in-frame clones, not every one. In the table there are tens of thousands of clones, around 85% of which are singletons. Germline CDR1 reads SGHDN; CDR2 reads FVKESK. V lost 2 bases, J lost 2 bases, and 13 bases lay in between. The CDR3 length is 15 residues. Macro-dissection enriched premalignant or tumor cells before nucleic acid extraction. The receptor was isolated from a person between 55 and 70 years old with lung adenocarcinoma. What was sequenced was FFPE invasive lung adenocarcinoma tissue. The chain combines TRBV14 with TRBJ2-7; no definite D call. The CDR3 loop reads CASSQHVTSTYEQYF. CDR3 nucleotide sequence: TGTGCCAGCAGCCAACATGTGACAAGTACCTACGAGCAGTACTTC.